The 13 T cell receptor beta chains below come from one sample, sequenced in a study of CD8+ T cells in alopecia areata. Isolated RNA was reverse transcribed into cDNA used as the sequencing template. Sequencing used immunoSEQ multiplex PCR; TCRdb keeps in-frame clones, though not all of them. The top ten clones hold less than 5.5% of a sample with 100,000 to 150,000 clones, roughly 54% of them seen once. The sequencing used CD4+ T cells sorted from blood, collected at week 0. The receptors shown here come from a human donor with alopecia areata.

The J gene is TRBJ1-6, the V gene TRBV4-2, with 9 bases matching TRBD1. Looked up from germline, CDR1 is LGHNA and CDR2 is YNFKEQ. The CDR3 sequence is 17 residues long. V trimming: 2 bases; J trimming: 6 bases; junction bases outside the gene matches: 8. This chain's CDR3 is CASSQQGQGVFNSPLHF. CDR3 bases: TGTGCCAGCAGCCAACAGGGACAGGGAGTCTTTAATTCACCCCTCCACTTT.

The chain employs TRBV30 and TRBJ1-1; possibly TRBD1 for D (6 bases). The CDR3 has 13 amino acids. Germline CDR1 and CDR2: GTSNPN and SVGIG (reference sequence). V gave up 2 bases and J gave up 5 bases, with 12 bases separating them. The CDR3: CAWSNFRGTEAFF. The CDR3 DNA reads as TGTGCCTGGAGTAACTTCAGGGGAACTGAAGCTTTCTTT.

This chain links TRBV6-1 with TRBJ2-7; D is unclear. Germline lookup yields CDR1 MNHNS and CDR2 SASEGT. This CDR3 has 12 amino acids. With 6 bases removed from V and 0 bases from J, the gap between germline ends came to 6 bases. The CDR3: CASSRASYEQYF. The CDR3 nucleotides are TGTGCCAGCAGCAGAGCCTCCTACGAGCAGTACTTC.

CDR3 residues: CASTSSEGAETQYF. The DNA of the CDR3 is TGTGCCAGCACTTCATCTGAGGGGGCAGAGACCCAGTACTTC. The chain carries TRBV6-1 and TRBJ2-5; 7 bases align to TRBD1. V was pared by 7 bases and J by 4 bases, with 9 bases of the junction left unmatched. Looked up from germline, CDR1 is MNHNS and CDR2 is SASEGT. The CDR3 consists of 14 residues.

The rearrangement links TRBV11-2 to TRBJ2-2; possibly TRBD1 for D (5 bases). In germline, CDR1 is SGHAT, CDR2 FQNNGV. V dropped 5 bases and J dropped 5 bases, with 9 bases sitting between them. This CDR3 region has 13 residues. As DNA, the CDR3 is TGTGCCAGCAGCCGCGACAGAACCGGGGAGCTGTTTTTT. Translated, it gives CASSRDRTGELFF.

The chain joins TRBV11-2 to TRBJ2-3, with a possible D match to TRBD1 (6 bases). This CDR3 has 12 residues. The V gene lost 5 bases and the J gene lost 5 bases, with 8 bases spanning the gap. Germline CDR1 and CDR2: SGHAT and FQNNGV. The CDR3 sequence: CASSPQGDTQYF. DNA for the CDR3: TGTGCCAGCAGCCCACAGGGAGATACGCAGTATTTT.

V gene TRBV11-1 combines with J gene TRBJ2-3; D remains ambiguous. This CDR3 has 13 residues. CDR1 and CDR2 from the germline V gene are SGHAT and FQDESV (reference sequence). The ends were cut back, 1 base at V and 4 bases at J, with 6 bases in the middle. CDR3 sequence (DNA): TGTGCCAGCAGCTTAGGAGACTCAGATACGCAGTATTTT. It codes for CASSLGDSDTQYF.

V gene TRBV27 combines with J gene TRBJ2-7; 12 positions match TRBD2. This CDR3 comprises 16 residues. Germline V CDR1 and CDR2: MNHEY, SMNVEV (reference sequence). Trimming cost V 3 bases and J 0 bases; bases outside gene matches: 3. CDR3 amino acids: CASSLAGLAGSYEQYF. The CDR3, as DNA: TGTGCCAGCAGTTTGGCGGGACTAGCGGGCTCCTACGAGCAGTACTTC.

This clone was counted only a few times. The chain has TRBV23-1 and TRBJ2-7, with 9 nucleotides matching TRBD2. TRBV23-1 is an open reading frame whose function is uncertain. The CDR3 length is 17 residues. V dropped 0 bases and J dropped 0; count of bases not matched to a gene: 6. CDR3 residues: CASSQSGTSTYSYEQYF. CDR3 nucleotide sequence: TGCGCCAGCAGTCAATCGGGGACTAGCACCTACTCCTACGAGCAGTACTTC.

The chain joins TRBV30 to TRBJ1-2, with 11 bases matching TRBD1. CDR1 is GTSNPN, CDR2 SVGIG, per germline (reference sequence). The CDR3 totals 12 residues. V was pared by 4 bases and J by 8 bases, with 3 bases of the junction left unmatched. CDR3 loop: CAWTRTGGGYTF. Written as DNA, the CDR3 is TGTGCCTGGACCAGGACAGGGGGCGGCTACACCTTC.

The V and J genes are TRBV5-1 and TRBJ2-1; 8 bases are shared with TRBD2. Germline values: CDR1 SGHRS, CDR2 YFSETQ. This CDR3 is built from 16 residues. Germline trimming cut 0 bases from V and 4 bases from J; bases unmatched to any gene: 6. CDR3 loop: CASSLEPAGGYNEQFF. CDR3 DNA: TGCGCCAGCAGCTTGGAACCGGCGGGGGGTTACAATGAGCAGTTCTTC.

The rearrangement uses TRBV9 and TRBJ2-2; a possible D gene is TRBD2 (5 bases). This CDR3 is 15 amino acids long. The V end was cut by 7 bases, the J end by 0 bases, with 13 bases between. The germline V gene encodes CDR1 SGDLS and CDR2 YYNGEE. Written as DNA, the CDR3 is TGTGCCAGCGACTCCCTGGGAGCGAACACCGGGGAGCTGTTTTTT. It translates to CASDSLGANTGELFF.

The V call is TRBV5-1, the J call TRBJ2-2; D is undetermined. Germline V lookup: CDR1 SGHRS, CDR2 YFSETQ. This CDR3 contains 17 residues. V was shortened by 5 bases and J by 1 base, with 18 bases between the two germline ends. CDR3 bases: TGCGCCAGCAGGAGGTTCGGGTCGTCGGAGAACACCGGGGAGCTGTTTTTT. Residues: CASRRFGSSENTGELFF.